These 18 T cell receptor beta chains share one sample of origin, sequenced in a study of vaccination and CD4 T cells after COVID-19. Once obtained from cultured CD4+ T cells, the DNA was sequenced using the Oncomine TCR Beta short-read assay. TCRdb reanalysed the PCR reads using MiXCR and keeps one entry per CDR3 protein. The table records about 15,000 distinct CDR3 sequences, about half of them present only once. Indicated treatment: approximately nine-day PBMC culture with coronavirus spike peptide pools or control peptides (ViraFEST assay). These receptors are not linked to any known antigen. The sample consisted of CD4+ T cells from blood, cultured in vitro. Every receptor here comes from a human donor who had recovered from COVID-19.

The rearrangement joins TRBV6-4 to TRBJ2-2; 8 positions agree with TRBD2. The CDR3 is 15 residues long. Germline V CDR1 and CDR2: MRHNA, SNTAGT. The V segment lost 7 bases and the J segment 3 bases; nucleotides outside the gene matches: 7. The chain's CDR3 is CASKAGAAHTGELFF. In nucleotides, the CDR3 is TGTGCCAGCAAAGCGGGGGCTGCCCACACCGGGGAGCTGTTTTTT.

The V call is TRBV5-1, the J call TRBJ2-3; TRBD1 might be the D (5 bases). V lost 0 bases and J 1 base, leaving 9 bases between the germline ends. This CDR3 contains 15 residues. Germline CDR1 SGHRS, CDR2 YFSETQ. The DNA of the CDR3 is TGCGCCAGCAGCTTGGAGGACACGCGCACAGATACGCAGTATTTT. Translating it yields CASSLEDTRTDTQYF.

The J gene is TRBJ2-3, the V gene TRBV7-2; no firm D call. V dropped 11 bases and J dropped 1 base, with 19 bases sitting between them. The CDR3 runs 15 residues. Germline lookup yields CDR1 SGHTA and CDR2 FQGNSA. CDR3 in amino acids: CAGAESPTRTDTQYF. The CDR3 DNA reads TGTGCCGGCGCGGAATCCCCTACTCGCACAGATACGCAGTATTTT.

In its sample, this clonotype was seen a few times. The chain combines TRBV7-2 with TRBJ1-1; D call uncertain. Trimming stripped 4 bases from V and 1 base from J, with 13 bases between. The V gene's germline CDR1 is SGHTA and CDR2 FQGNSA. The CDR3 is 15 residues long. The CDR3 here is CASSSGPRGNTEAFF. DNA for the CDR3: TGTGCCAGCAGCTCCGGGCCGCGGGGGAACACTGAAGCTTTCTTT.

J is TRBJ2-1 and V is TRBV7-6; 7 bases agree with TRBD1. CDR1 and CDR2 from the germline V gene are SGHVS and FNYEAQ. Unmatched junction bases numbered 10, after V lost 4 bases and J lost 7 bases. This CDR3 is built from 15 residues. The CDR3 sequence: CASSSDRARGNEQFF. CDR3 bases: TGTGCCAGCAGCTCCGACAGGGCCAGGGGGAATGAGCAGTTCTTC.

The CDR3 DNA follows: TGTGCCAGCAGCCCTGCGGGGACAGGGTTTGGTGGTCAGCAGTACTTC. Translating it yields CASSPAGTGFGGQQYF. The genes are TRBV5-6 and TRBJ2-7; 9 nucleotides align to TRBD1. Germline CDR1 reads SGHDT; CDR2 reads YYEEEE. The junction had 16 bases not matched to a gene; V was cut back by 4 bases and J by 8 bases. The CDR3 runs to 16 residues.

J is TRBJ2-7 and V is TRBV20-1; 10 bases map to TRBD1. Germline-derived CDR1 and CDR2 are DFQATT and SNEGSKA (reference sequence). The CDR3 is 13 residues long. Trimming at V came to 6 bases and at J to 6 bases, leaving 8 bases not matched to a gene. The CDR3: CSAARQGAGEQYF. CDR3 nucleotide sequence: TGCAGTGCCGCACGACAGGGGGCAGGCGAGCAGTACTTC.

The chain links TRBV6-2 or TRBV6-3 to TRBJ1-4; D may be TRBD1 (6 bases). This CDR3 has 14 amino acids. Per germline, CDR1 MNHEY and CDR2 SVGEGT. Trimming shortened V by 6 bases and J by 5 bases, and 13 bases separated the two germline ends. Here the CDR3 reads CASREDRPNEKLFF. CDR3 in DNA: TGTGCCAGCAGAGAAGACAGGCCAAATGAAAAACTGTTTTTT.

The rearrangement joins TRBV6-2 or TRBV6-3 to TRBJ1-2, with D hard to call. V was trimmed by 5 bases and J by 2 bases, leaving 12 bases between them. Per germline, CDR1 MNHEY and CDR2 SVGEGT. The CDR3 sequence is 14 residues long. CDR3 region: CASSHRLSNYGYTF. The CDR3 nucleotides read TGTGCCAGCAGTCACCGACTTTCCAACTATGGCTACACCTTC.

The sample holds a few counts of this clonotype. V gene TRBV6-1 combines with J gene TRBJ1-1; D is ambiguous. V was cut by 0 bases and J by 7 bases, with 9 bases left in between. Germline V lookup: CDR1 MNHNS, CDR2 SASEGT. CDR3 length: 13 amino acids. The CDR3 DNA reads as TGTGCCAGCAGTGAAGCCCCCCGGGGTGAAGCTTTCTTT. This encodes CASSEAPRGEAFF.

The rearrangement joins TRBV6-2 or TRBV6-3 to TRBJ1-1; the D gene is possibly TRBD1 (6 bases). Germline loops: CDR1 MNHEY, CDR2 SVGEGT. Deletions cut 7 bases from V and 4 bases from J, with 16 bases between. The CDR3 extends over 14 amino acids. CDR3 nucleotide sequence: TGTGCCAGCAATCGAGGCTGGGGGGCCACTGAAGCTTTCTTT. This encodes CASNRGWGATEAFF.

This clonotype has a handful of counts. CDR3 bases: TGTGCCAGTATGAGACTCCTCAGGTCCGATACGCAGTATTTT. This translates into CASMRLLRSDTQYF. V is TRBV6-2 or TRBV6-3 and J is TRBJ2-3; D gene uncertain. CDR1 MNHEY and CDR2 SVGEGT come from the germline V gene. The length of the CDR3 is 14 residues. Trimming cost V 9 bases and J 6 bases, with 19 bases left between them.

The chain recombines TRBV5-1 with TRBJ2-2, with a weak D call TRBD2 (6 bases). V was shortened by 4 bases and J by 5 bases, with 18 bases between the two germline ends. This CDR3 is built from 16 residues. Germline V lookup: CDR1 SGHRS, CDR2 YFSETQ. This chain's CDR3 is CASSPAGLAVTGELFF. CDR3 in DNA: TGCGCCAGCAGCCCGGCGGGGTTAGCGGTTACCGGGGAGCTGTTTTTT.

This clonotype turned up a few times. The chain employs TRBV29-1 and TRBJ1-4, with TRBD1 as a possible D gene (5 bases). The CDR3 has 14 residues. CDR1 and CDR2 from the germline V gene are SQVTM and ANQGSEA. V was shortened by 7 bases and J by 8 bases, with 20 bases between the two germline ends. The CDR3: CSATGRGELEKLFF. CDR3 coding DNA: TGCAGCGCCACTGGGAGAGGGGAACTCGAAAAACTGTTTTTT.

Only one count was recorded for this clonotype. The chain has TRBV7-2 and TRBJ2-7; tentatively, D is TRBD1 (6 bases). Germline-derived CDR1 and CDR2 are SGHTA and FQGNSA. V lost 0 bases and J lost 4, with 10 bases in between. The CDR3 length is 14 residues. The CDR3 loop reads CASSLALQGYEQYF. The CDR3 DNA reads TGTGCCAGCAGCTTAGCTTTACAGGGATACGAGCAGTACTTC. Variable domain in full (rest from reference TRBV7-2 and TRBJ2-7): GAGVSQSPSNKVTEKGKDVELRCDPISGHTALYWYRQSLGQGLEFLIYFQGNSAPDKSGLPSDRFSAERTGGSVSTLTIQRTQQEDSAVYLCASSLALQGYEQYFGPGTRLTVT.

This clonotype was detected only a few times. DNA for the CDR3: TGTGCCAGCAGTACGAGGGCAGGCTATGGCTACACCTTC. Residues: CASSTRAGYGYTF. The J gene is TRBJ1-2, the V gene TRBV27, with D unresolved. The CDR3 contains 13 residues. Trimming left V 5 bases short and J 4 bases short, with 11 bases between. Per the germline V gene, CDR1 is MNHEY and CDR2 is SMNVEV (reference sequence).

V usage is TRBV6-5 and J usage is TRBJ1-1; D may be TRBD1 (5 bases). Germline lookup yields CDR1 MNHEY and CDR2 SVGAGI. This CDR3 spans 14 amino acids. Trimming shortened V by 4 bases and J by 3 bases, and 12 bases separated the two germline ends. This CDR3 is CASSSGGLYTEAFF. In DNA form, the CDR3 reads TGTGCCAGCAGTTCCGGGGGACTGTACACTGAAGCTTTCTTT.

CDR3 coding DNA: TGCAGTGCGGAAGACAGGGCTAGGACCACTGAAGCTTTCTTT. Translated, it gives CSAEDRARTTEAFF. This sequence joins TRBV20-1 and TRBJ1-1; TRBD1 matches at 7 bases. Germline loops: CDR1 DFQATT, CDR2 SNEGSKA (reference sequence). The CDR3 sequence is 14 residues long. J lost 4 bases, V lost 6 bases, and 11 bases had no gene match.